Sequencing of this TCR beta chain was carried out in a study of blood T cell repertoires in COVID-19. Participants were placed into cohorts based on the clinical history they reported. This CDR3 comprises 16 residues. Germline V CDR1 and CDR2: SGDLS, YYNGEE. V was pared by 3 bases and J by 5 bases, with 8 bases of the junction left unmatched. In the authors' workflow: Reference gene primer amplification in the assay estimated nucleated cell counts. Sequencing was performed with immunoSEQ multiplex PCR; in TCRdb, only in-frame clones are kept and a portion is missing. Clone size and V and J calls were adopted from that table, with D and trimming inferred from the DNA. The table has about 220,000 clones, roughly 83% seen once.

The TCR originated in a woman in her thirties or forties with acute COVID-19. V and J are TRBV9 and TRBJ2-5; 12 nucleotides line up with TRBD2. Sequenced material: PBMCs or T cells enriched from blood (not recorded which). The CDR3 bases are TGTGCCAGCAGCGCCCGACTAGCGGGAGCAGGGGAGACCCAGTACTTC. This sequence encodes CASSARLAGAGETQYF. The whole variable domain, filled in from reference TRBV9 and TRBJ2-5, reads DSGVTQTPKHLITATGQRVTLRCSPRSGDLSVYWYQQSLDQGLQFLIQYYNGEERAKGNILERFSAQQFPDLHSELNLSSLELGDSALYFCASSARLAGAGETQYFGPGTRLLVL.